Listed below are T cell receptor beta chains from one sample, sequenced in a study of control samples from healthy donors and cancer patients. TCRdb's copy holds only in-frame clones and misses some; the assay was immunoSEQ multiplex PCR. The table has some 140,000 clones, about 95% seen once; the top ten hold approximately 15%. Specimen: PBMCs. The receptors were gathered from a man aged 55 to 70 with colorectal cancer. CDR3s include the opening cysteine and the closing phenylalanine or tryptophan. D genes are given only for firm matches. A clone size is listed for some rows: how often the clone was seen (once, few, many), or a class if it is expanded.

NA | NA | TRBJ2-7 | TRBV11-3 | CASSRFSYEQYF | TGTGCCAGCAGCCGGTTCTCCTACGAGCAGTACTTC
TRBD1 | once | TRBJ1-6 | TRBV19 | CASKDRGQGNSPLHF | TGTGCCAGTAAGGACCGAGGACAGGGGAACTCACCCCTCCACTTT
NA | NA | TRBJ2-3 | TRBV24-1 | CATSAPAPTDTQYF | TGTGCCACCAGTGCCCCGGCCCCCACAGATACGCAGTATTTT
NA | NA | TRBJ2-7 | TRBV27 | CASSLDLGTLSYEQYF | TGTGCCAGCAGTTTGGATCTGGGGACGCTCTCCTACGAGCAGTACTTC
NA | once | TRBJ1-1 | TRBV7-2 | CASSPRTALEAFF | TGTGCCAGCAGCCCTAGGACAGCGCTTGAAGCTTTCTTT
TRBD1 | NA | TRBJ1-1 | TRBV12-3/TRBV12-4 | CASTLDRRKTFF | TGTGCCAGCACCCTGGACAGGAGGAAGACTTTCTTT
NA | NA | TRBJ2-5 | TRBV5-4 | CASNDRIQETQYF | TGTGCCAGCAACGACAGGATCCAAGAGACCCAGTACTTC
TRBD1 | once | TRBJ2-5 | TRBV5-1 | CASSLGGTGPQETQYF | TGCGCCAGCAGCTTGGGCGGGACAGGGCCCCAAGAGACCCAGTACTTC
NA | NA | TRBJ1-6 | TRBV6-5 | CASSYGGATYSPLHF | TGTGCCAGCAGTTACGGGGGGGCCACCTATTCACCCCTCCACTTT
NA | NA | TRBJ1-2 | TRBV5-4 | CASSPGNYGYTF | TGTGCCAGCAGCCCGGGGAACTATGGCTACACCTTC
NA | NA | TRBJ1-1 | TRBV10-3 | CAIKQGGGTEAFF | TGTGCCATCAAACAGGGAGGCGGCACTGAAGCTTTCTTT
TRBD1 | once | TRBJ1-2 | TRBV4-3 | CASSRGTGDYGYTF | TGCGCCAGCAGCCGAGGAACAGGGGACTATGGCTACACCTTC
NA | NA | TRBJ2-5 | TRBV14 | CASSQDRVQETQYF | TGTGCCAGCAGCCAAGACAGGGTGCAAGAGACCCAGTACTTC
NA | NA | TRBJ2-3 | TRBV12-3/TRBV12-4 | CASSLAGPDTQYF | TGTGCCAGCAGTTTAGCAGGGCCAGATACGCAGTATTTT
TRBD1 | NA | TRBJ2-7 | TRBV5-4 | CASSLMITGTGDNEQYF | TGTGCCAGCAGCTTGATGATCACCGGGACAGGGGATAACGAGCAGTACTTC
TRBD1 | NA | TRBJ1-2 | TRBV3-1/TRBV3-2 | CASGQGANYGYTF | TGTGCCAGCGGACAGGGGGCGAACTATGGCTACACCTTC
TRBD1 | NA | TRBJ1-2 | TRBV6-7 | CASGAGGYGYTF | TGTGCCAGCGGGGCAGGGGGTTATGGCTACACCTTC
TRBD2 | NA | TRBJ2-7 | TRBV7-2 | CASSLAGLAGYEQYF | TGTGCCAGCAGCTTAGCAGGGCTAGCGGGCTACGAGCAGTACTTC
TRBD2 | NA | TRBJ2-3 | TRBV7-2 | CASSLGPGGADTQYF | TGTGCCAGCAGCTTAGGTCCGGGAGGGGCAGATACGCAGTATTTT
NA | NA | TRBJ1-1 | TRBV6-5 | CASSKRGGTEAFF | TGTGCCAGCAGCAAAAGGGGGGGCACTGAAGCTTTCTTT
NA | NA | TRBJ1-2 | TRBV3-1/TRBV3-2 | CASSQEGQYGYTF | TGTGCCAGCAGCCAAGAAGGACAGTATGGCTACACCTTC
TRBD2 | few | TRBJ2-1 | TRBV5-4 | CASSLAGGGNNEQFF | TGTGCCAGCAGCTTGGCTGGCGGGGGGAACAATGAGCAGTTCTTC
NA | NA | TRBJ1-2 | TRBV10-3 | CAISESEGYGYTF | TGTGCCATCAGTGAGTCGGAGGGCTATGGCTACACCTTC
NA | NA | TRBJ1-2 | TRBV6-2/TRBV6-3 | CASSYPTVYGYTF | TGTGCCAGCAGTTACCCGACGGTCTATGGCTACACCTTC
TRBD1 | NA | TRBJ1-5 | TRBV5-6 | CASSLGVGLQGATGQPQHF | TGTGCCAGCAGCTTGGGAGTGGGGTTACAGGGGGCGACAGGTCAGCCCCAGCATTTT
TRBD1 | NA | TRBJ1-2 | TRBV7-9 | CASSLSRTGVGYGYTF | TGTGCCAGCAGCTTGTCTCGGACAGGGGTGGGCTATGGCTACACCTTC
TRBD2 | NA | TRBJ2-5 | TRBV6-5 | CASTTGGYQETQYF | TGTGCCAGCACTACGGGGGGTTACCAAGAGACCCAGTACTTC
NA | NA | TRBJ2-6 | TRBV9 | CASSPTGSGANVLTF | TGTGCCAGCAGCCCCACAGGGAGCGGGGCCAACGTCCTGACTTTC
NA | NA | TRBJ1-2 | TRBV7-2 | CASSFGGSSVSGYTF | TGTGCCAGCAGCTTTGGTGGGTCCTCCGTTAGTGGCTACACCTTC
NA | NA | TRBJ1-5 | TRBV6-5 | CASSPGGSSNQPQHF | TGTGCCAGCAGTCCAGGTGGGTCTAGCAATCAGCCCCAGCATTTT
NA | NA | TRBJ2-7 | TRBV30 | CAWRVVGNEQYF | TGTGCCTGGAGGGTGGTTGGGAACGAGCAGTACTTC
NA | NA | TRBJ2-2 | TRBV7-9 | CASSSRGRELFF | TGTGCCAGCAGTTCCCGGGGTCGGGAGCTGTTTTTT
NA | NA | TRBJ2-2 | TRBV6-2/TRBV6-3 | CASSYPRTGNTGELFF | TGTGCCAGCAGTTACCCTCGGACGGGGAACACCGGGGAGCTGTTTTTT
NA | NA | TRBJ2-7 | TRBV6-6 | CASSYSEDSYEQYF | TGTGCCAGCAGTTACTCCGAGGACAGCTACGAGCAGTACTTC
NA | NA | TRBJ1-6 | TRBV6-5 | CASSLPSGGQVHF | TGTGCCAGCAGTCTCCCGAGCGGGGGGCAGGTCCACTTT
NA | NA | TRBJ1-2 | TRBV6-2/TRBV6-3 | CASSGSWWAYGYTF | TGTGCCAGCAGTGGATCCTGGTGGGCGTATGGCTACACCTTC
NA | NA | TRBJ2-1 | TRBV30 | CASNGGSGNEQFF | TGTGCCTCAAATGGGGGGTCGGGTAATGAGCAGTTCTTC
NA | NA | TRBJ1-1 | TRBV6-5 | CASSYSSRVDTEAFF | TGTGCCAGCAGTTACTCGAGCAGGGTGGACACTGAAGCTTTCTTT
TRBD1 | NA | TRBJ1-5 | TRBV5-1 | CASSPGTGRNSNQPQHF | TGCGCCAGCAGCCCCGGGACAGGGCGGAATAGCAATCAGCCCCAGCATTTT
NA | NA | TRBJ2-3 | TRBV6-2/TRBV6-3 | CASSYPDSSTDTQYF | TGTGCCAGCAGTTACCCTGACAGTAGCACAGATACGCAGTATTTT
NA | NA | TRBJ2-1 | TRBV19 | CASRRDARSYNEQFF | TGTGCCAGTAGGAGGGACGCCCGATCCTACAATGAGCAGTTCTTC
NA | NA | TRBJ1-2 | TRBV19 | CASSQGYGYGYTF | TGTGCCAGTAGTCAGGGGTATGGTTATGGCTACACCTTC
NA | NA | TRBJ2-2 | TRBV4-1 | CASSHLRGIANTGELFF | TGCGCCAGCAGCCACCTTAGGGGCATCGCGAACACCGGGGAGCTGTTTTTT
NA | NA | TRBJ1-2 | TRBV4-1 | CASSQDWGTYGYTF | TGCGCCAGCAGCCAAGACTGGGGGACCTATGGCTACACCTTC
NA | NA | TRBJ2-3 | TRBV9 | CASSVKEASTDTQYF | TGTGCCAGCAGCGTAAAGGAGGCGAGCACAGATACGCAGTATTTT
TRBD2 | NA | TRBJ2-2 | TRBV2 | CASTNRGGAVTGELFF | TGTGCCAGCACTAATCGCGGGGGGGCCGTGACCGGGGAGCTGTTTTTT
TRBD1 | once | TRBJ1-1 | TRBV3-1/TRBV3-2 | CASRTGGWRTEAFF | TGTGCCAGTCGGACAGGGGGCTGGAGGACTGAAGCTTTCTTT
NA | NA | TRBJ1-1 | TRBV28 | CASSAPGTPKRAEAFF | TGTGCCAGCAGTGCACCCGGGACCCCGAAGCGCGCTGAAGCTTTCTTT
NA | NA | TRBJ1-5 | TRBV28 | CASSFQADQPQHF | TGTGCCAGCAGTTTCCAAGCGGATCAGCCCCAGCATTTT
TRBD2 | NA | TRBJ2-7 | TRBV4-2 | CASSQDGSGSSYEQYF | TGTGCCAGCAGCCAAGATGGTAGCGGGAGCTCCTACGAGCAGTACTTC
NA | few | TRBJ1-4 | TRBV9 | CASSAIGGFNEKLFF | TGTGCCAGCAGCGCCATTGGTGGATTTAATGAAAAACTGTTTTTT
TRBD1 | NA | TRBJ1-1 | TRBV28 | CASSLAPGQTNTEAFF | TGTGCCAGCAGTTTAGCCCCGGGACAGACAAACACTGAAGCTTTCTTT
TRBD1 | once | TRBJ1-2 | TRBV7-9 | CASSLEEGAHGYTF | TGTGCCAGCAGCTTAGAAGAGGGGGCGCACGGCTACACCTTC
TRBD1 | NA | TRBJ2-1 | TRBV2 | CASSEGDRGLNEQFF | TGTGCCAGCAGTGAAGGAGACAGGGGGCTCAATGAGCAGTTCTTC
NA | few | TRBJ1-1 | TRBV19 | CASSIDRVSLNTEAFF | TGTGCCAGTAGTATAGATCGGGTCAGCCTGAACACTGAAGCTTTCTTT
NA | NA | TRBJ1-4 | TRBV19 | CASSKALANEKLFF | TGTGCCAGTAGTAAGGCACTCGCGAATGAAAAACTGTTTTTT